A single sample gave rise to the 5 T cell receptor beta chains below, sequenced in a study of T cells after yellow fever vaccination. Via MiXCR, TCRdb re-called the 5' RACE reads, giving one row per CDR3 protein. The sample contains about 63,000 distinct CDR3 sequences, less than 8.5% of which appear only once. The material sequenced was CD8+ T cells sorted from PBMCs, taken 15 days after the yellow fever booster vaccination. The source is a man aged 30 to 39 who received the YFV17D yellow fever vaccine.

This clonotype showed up many times. The V gene is TRBV7-8, the J gene TRBJ2-3, with D possibly matching TRBD2 (9 bases). Trimming stripped 1 base from V and 4 bases from J, with 18 bases between. The length of the CDR3 is 17 residues. CDR1 and CDR2 (germline): SGHVS, FQNEAQ. The CDR3 spells CASSLGPGGGRADTQYF. The CDR3 DNA follows: TGTGCCAGCAGCTTAGGGCCAGGGGGCGGGAGGGCAGATACGCAGTATTTT.

This chain joins TRBV4-2 and TRBJ2-7; D not certain. The CDR3 extends over 12 amino acids. The V and J ends lost 0 bases and 6 bases respectively, with 6 bases between them. Germline CDR1 reads LGHNA; CDR2 reads YNFKEQ. The CDR3 sequence is CASSQDIGEQYF. The CDR3 nucleotides read TGTGCCAGCAGCCAAGATATCGGCGAGCAGTACTTC.

This clonotype occurred many times. CDR3 protein: CASSVAGSTTDTQYF. In nucleotides, the CDR3 is TGTGCCAGCAGCGTAGCGGGCAGTACCACAGATACGCAGTATTTT. The J gene is TRBJ2-3, the V gene TRBV9, with unresolved D. Trimming shortened V by 0 bases and J by 2 bases, and 10 bases separated the two germline ends. This CDR3 contains 15 residues. CDR1 is SGDLS and CDR2 is YYNGEE in the germline V gene.

This clonotype was seen at least ten times. The chain employs TRBV28 and TRBJ2-7; 7 nucleotides line up with TRBD2. V gave up 3 bases and J gave up 2 bases; unmatched junction bases: 4. Germline-derived CDR1 and CDR2 are MDHEN and SYDVKM. This CDR3 region has 14 residues. CDR3 loop: CASSLSGAPYEQYF. CDR3 bases: TGTGCCAGCAGTTTGAGCGGGGCGCCCTACGAGCAGTACTTC.

This clonotype came up many times. The chain combines TRBV9 with TRBJ2-7, with TRBD1 matching 9 bases. From germline, CDR1 is SGDLS and CDR2 YYNGEE. The CDR3 is 14 residues long. Germline trimming cut 3 bases from V and 2 bases from J; bases unmatched to any gene: 3. The CDR3 coding sequence is TGTGCCAGCAGCGGGGGGGACAGGGCCTACGAGCAGTACTTC. Amino acids: CASSGGDRAYEQYF.